These T cell receptor beta chains were read from a single sample in a study of blood T cell repertoires in COVID-19. Some clones are missing from TCRdb's copy, which holds only in-frame ones; the method was immunoSEQ multiplex PCR. The table shows approximately 240,000 clones, with around four fifths occurring only once. Sequencing was performed on peripheral blood. The receptors derive from a woman between 55 and 75 years old with active or convalescent COVID-19. CDR3s include the opening cysteine and the closing phenylalanine or tryptophan.

j_call: TRBJ2-5; v_call: TRBV28; cdr3_aa: CASATQETQYF
j_call: TRBJ2-5; v_call: TRBV10-3; cdr3_aa: CAISSGLGRETQYF
j_call: TRBJ1-2; v_call: TRBV28; cdr3_aa: CASSSGTGLYGYTF
j_call: TRBJ1-2; v_call: TRBV29-1; cdr3_aa: CSVGQSQAAYGYTF
j_call: TRBJ2-2; v_call: TRBV7-9; cdr3_aa: CASSLTGATGELFF
j_call: TRBJ1-5; v_call: TRBV15; cdr3_aa: CATSRDRGHLVGQPQHF
j_call: TRBJ1-1; v_call: TRBV10-3; cdr3_aa: CAIAAGLNTEAFF
j_call: TRBJ1-3; v_call: TRBV2; cdr3_aa: CASSVGSYSGNTIYF
j_call: TRBJ1-1; v_call: TRBV15; cdr3_aa: CATSRGGTGNTEAFF
j_call: TRBJ2-1; v_call: TRBV3-1/TRBV3-2; cdr3_aa: CASRPNSGTTNEQFF
j_call: TRBJ1-1; v_call: TRBV3-1/TRBV3-2; cdr3_aa: CASSQVAGGFTEAFF
j_call: TRBJ2-5; v_call: TRBV2; cdr3_aa: CASSARLAAQETQYF
j_call: TRBJ2-3; v_call: TRBV3-1/TRBV3-2; cdr3_aa: CASSPSTGFTDTQYF